One sample yielded the 21 T cell receptor beta chains listed below, sequenced in a study of Ad26.COV2.S vaccination and SARS-CoV-2 variants. Described treatment: around 19 received Ad26.COV2.S at low or high dose, single or two shots; about 5 received placebo; per-sample allocation not given. Following the first vaccine or placebo injection, samples were taken on day 63. The assay was immunoSEQ multiplex PCR, and TCRdb's table has in-frame clones only and misses some. The sample contains some 290,000 clones, around 81% of which appear only once. Sequenced material: peripheral blood, taken in a trial of Ad26.COV2.S vaccine versus placebo. The receptors originated from a person aged 18-60 years who received the Ad26.COV2.S COVID-19 vaccine or a placebo.

The chain uses TRBV4-1 and TRBJ2-1, with a tentative D call TRBD2 (6 bases). The CDR3 is 16 residues long. Per the germline V gene, CDR1 is MGHRA and CDR2 is YSYEKL. V lost 1 base, J lost 5 bases, and 15 bases lay in between. The CDR3 region has the DNA TGCGCCAGCAGCCAAGGCCCCAACCGGGAGAACAATGAGCAGTTCTTC. Translation gives CASSQGPNRENNEQFF.

The chain recombines TRBV11-2 with TRBJ2-3; the match to TRBD1 covers 7 bases. The CDR3 loop spans 17 amino acids. The J segment lost 6 bases and the V segment lost 5 bases, leaving 17 bases of the junction unmatched. The germline V gene has CDR1 SGHAT and CDR2 FQNNGV. The CDR3 protein is CASSQIRDSYQWDTQYF. DNA of the CDR3: TGTGCCAGCAGCCAGATCCGGGACAGTTATCAGTGGGATACGCAGTATTTT.

The chain joins TRBV7-2 to TRBJ1-5; 8 bases are shared with TRBD1. The germline gives CDR1 SGHTA, CDR2 FQGNSA. This CDR3 spans 13 amino acids. Germline trimming cut 2 bases from V and 6 bases from J; bases unmatched to any gene: 0. The CDR3 region has the DNA TGTGCCAGCAGCTTAACAGGGGGTCAGCCCCAGCATTTT. It is translated as CASSLTGGQPQHF.

In regard to this clone: The germline gene is not matched at one end of the junction; a read error may be the cause. Written as DNA, the CDR3 is TGTGCCAGCAGTACCGGGACTAGCGTACGTTTT. Amino acids: CASSTGTSVRF. V is TRBV27 and J is TRBJ2-3; 10 bases match TRBD2. The germline CDR1 and CDR2 sequences are MNHEY and SMNVEV (reference sequence). This CDR3 spans 11 amino acids.

The V call is TRBV6-5, the J call TRBJ1-3; D is perhaps TRBD1 (5 bases). Per the germline V gene, CDR1 is MNHEY and CDR2 is SVGAGI. V lost 6 bases and J lost 2, with 8 bases in between. The CDR3 sequence is 13 residues long. DNA for the CDR3: TGTGCCAGCAGGCGGGGGACTGGAAACACCATATATTTT. It yields the protein CASRRGTGNTIYF.

The J gene is TRBJ1-1, the V gene TRBV30; D remains ambiguous. V was clipped by 2 bases and J by 2 bases, with 9 bases between them. This CDR3 has 13 amino acids. CDR1 and CDR2 (germline): GTSNPN, SVGIG (reference sequence). CDR3 nucleotide sequence: TGTGCCTGGAGTAGGGTCGGTAACACTGAAGCTTTCTTT. Translated: CAWSRVGNTEAFF.

The gene calls are TRBV5-6 and TRBJ2-5; 12 nucleotides line up with TRBD1. With V trimmed by 0 bases and J by 4 bases, 1 base remained unmatched. CDR1 is SGHDT, CDR2 YYEEEE, per germline. The CDR3 loop spans 15 amino acids. CDR3 nucleotides: TGTGCCAGCAGCTTGGTGGGACAGGGGGCAGAGACCCAGTACTTC. Protein sequence: CASSLVGQGAETQYF.

V gene TRBV5-4 combines with J gene TRBJ2-3; no definite D call. The CDR3 totals 13 residues. Germline CDR1 and CDR2: SGHNT and YYREEE (reference sequence). Trimming removed 5 bases at V and 6 bases at J, with 13 bases between. The CDR3 nucleotides read TGTGCCAGCAGTATACCGTCGGTGGATACGCAGTATTTT. It is translated as CASSIPSVDTQYF.

This chain uses TRBV11-2 with TRBJ2-3; TRBD2 matches 9 bases. Trimming took 1 base from V and 2 from J; bases not matched to a gene: 10. The CDR3 spans 18 residues. CDR1 and CDR2 (germline): SGHAT, FQNNGV. CDR3 DNA: TGTGCCAGCAGCTTAGGAGGGCCGCTAGCGGGGTTCACAGATACGCAGTATTTT. Translation: CASSLGGPLAGFTDTQYF.

The chain is built from TRBV3-1 (or the pseudogene TRBV3-2) and TRBJ2-7; D gene unclear. From germline, CDR1 is LGHDT and CDR2 YNNKEL (reference sequence). The germline V and J ends were trimmed by 2 bases and 2 bases, with 4 bases remaining between them. The CDR3 covers 12 residues. The CDR3 coding sequence is TGTGCCAGCAGCCAATACACCTACGAGCAGTACTTC. This sequence encodes CASSQYTYEQYF.

This chain joins TRBV6-5 and TRBJ2-7; D may be TRBD1 (5 bases). The CDR3 runs to 15 residues. CDR1 and CDR2 from the germline V gene are MNHEY and SVGAGI. V was pared by 0 bases and J by 0 bases, with 9 bases between. CDR3 nucleotide sequence: TGTGCCAGCAGTTACTCCCAGGGAATCTCCTACGAGCAGTACTTC. The encoded protein is CASSYSQGISYEQYF.

V is TRBV28 and J is TRBJ1-1, with no clear D. CDR1 is MDHEN, CDR2 SYDVKM, per germline. Between the trimmed V and J ends, which lost 9 bases and 0 bases, there was a span of 26 bases. This CDR3 is built from 18 residues. This chain's CDR3 is CASLPFVRTKRMNTEAFF. CDR3 in DNA: TGTGCCAGTCTACCCTTTGTCAGAACAAAGAGGATGAACACTGAAGCTTTCTTT.

This chain links TRBV28 with TRBJ1-5; TRBD1 is a possible D gene (5 bases). The germline V and J ends were trimmed by 5 bases and 2 bases, with 19 bases remaining between them. Germline V gene sequence: CDR1 MDHEN, CDR2 SYDVKM. The CDR3 has 17 residues. The CDR3 bases are TGTGCCAGCAGTCGTCGGCCGGCAGGGAATGGCAATCAGCCCCAGCATTTT. Protein product: CASSRRPAGNGNQPQHF.

V usage is TRBV19 and J usage is TRBJ1-1; D may be TRBD1 (6 bases). This CDR3 has 17 residues. V was pared by 4 bases and J by 2 bases, with 20 bases between. Germline assignment: CDR1 LNHDA and CDR2 SQIVND (reference sequence). The CDR3 loop reads CASSKPTLGRGNTEAFF. In DNA, the CDR3 is TGTGCCAGTAGTAAGCCCACTTTGGGCAGGGGAAACACTGAAGCTTTCTTT.

The V gene is TRBV3-1 (or the pseudogene TRBV3-2), the J gene TRBJ1-6, with a tentative D call TRBD1 (6 bases). Germline values: CDR1 LGHDT, CDR2 YNNKEL (reference sequence). The CDR3 is made up of 14 amino acids. Trimming stripped 8 bases from V and 5 bases from J, with 13 bases between. The CDR3 sequence is CASSNRANNSPLHF. DNA of the CDR3: TGTGCCAGCTCCAACAGGGCAAATAATTCACCCCTCCACTTT.

The chain recombines TRBV2 with TRBJ2-2; a weak D match, TRBD2 (6 bases). V lost 6 bases to trimming and J lost 7 bases, with 18 bases between them. Per germline, CDR1 SNHLY and CDR2 FYNNEI. The CDR3 runs to 15 residues. The CDR3 DNA is TGTGCCAGCAGCCTCAGGGAGGTAACGTACGGGGAGCTGTTTTTT. Encoded protein: CASSLREVTYGELFF.

The sample holds a few counts of this clone. The chain has TRBV2 and TRBJ1-1, with D unclear. This CDR3 has 14 amino acids. Per the germline V gene, CDR1 is SNHLY and CDR2 is FYNNEI. Trimming shortened V by 5 bases and J by 6 bases, and 16 bases separated the two germline ends. This CDR3 reads CASSQTKGRPEAFF. CDR3 sequence (DNA): TGTGCCAGCAGTCAAACCAAAGGACGGCCTGAAGCTTTCTTT.

The chain uses TRBV5-1 and TRBJ2-3, with 9 bases that match TRBD2. V lost 6 bases to trimming and J lost 2 bases; unmatched junction nucleotides: 10. This CDR3 contains 16 residues. Germline CDR1 reads SGHRS; CDR2 reads YFSETQ. The CDR3 nucleotides are TGCGCCAGCAATCTAGCGGGGCAACCTTTCACAGATACGCAGTATTTT. Translated: CASNLAGQPFTDTQYF.

The chain combines TRBV19 with TRBJ2-5, with 7 bases that match TRBD2. Trimming at V came to 1 base and at J to 5 bases, leaving 4 bases not matched to a gene. This CDR3 region has 14 residues. The germline gives CDR1 LNHDA, CDR2 SQIVND (reference sequence). The DNA for the CDR3 is TGTGCCAGTAGTATAGGACTAGCAGCGGAGACCCAGTACTTC. It encodes CASSIGLAAETQYF. The entire variable domain, with the rest obtained from reference TRBV19 and TRBJ2-5, is as follows: DGGITQSPKYLFRKEGQNVTLSCEQNLNHDAMYWYRQDPGQGLRLIYYSQIVNDFQKGDIAEGYSVSREKKESFPLTVTSAQKNPTAFYLCASSIGLAAETQYFGPGTRLLVL.

This clone was seen a few times. The genes are TRBV4-1 and TRBJ2-7; D unclear. This CDR3 is 15 amino acids long. V gave up 1 base and J gave up 0 bases, with 10 bases separating them. From germline, CDR1 is MGHRA and CDR2 YSYEKL. The CDR3 region has the DNA TGCGCCAGCAGCCAAGGTTCGCACGGCTCCTACGAGCAGTACTTC. Its translation: CASSQGSHGSYEQYF.

This sequence joins TRBV5-4 and TRBJ2-3, with 10 bases lining up with TRBD2. Trimming cost V 0 bases and J 5 bases; bases outside gene matches: 0. Germline V gene lookup returns CDR1 SGHNT and CDR2 YYREEE (reference sequence). The CDR3 sequence is 14 residues long. CDR3 DNA: TGTGCCAGCAGCTTGGCTAGCGGGGGAGATACGCAGTATTTT. The encoded protein is CASSLASGGDTQYF.